Listed here is a single TCR beta chain. The data were taken from a study of blood T cell repertoires in COVID-19. Study background: COVID-19 samples, acute and convalescent, were from the United States, Italy and Spain. T cells, B-cell-depleted T cells, or PBMCs supplied cDNA or gDNA.

Per the authors' pipeline: Estimates of nucleated cell counts were drawn from the amplification of reference gene primers. Repertoires were generated with immunoSEQ multiplex PCR, while TCRdb's copy carries only in-frame clones and drops some. V, J and clone size reflect that table, while D and trimming were determined from the DNA. The sample lists about 150,000 clones, roughly 76% seen once, with approximately 8.4% in the top ten. Trimming pared 1 base from V and 11 bases from J, leaving 17 bases between. Germline lookup yields CDR1 LGHDT and CDR2 YNNKEL (reference sequence). The CDR3 extends over 14 amino acids.

This sequence was found in a human donor with acute or convalescent COVID-19. The donor label of this sample is uncertain. The sequenced sample was peripheral blood. This sequence joins TRBV3-1 (or the pseudogene TRBV3-2) and TRBJ1-1; D might be TRBD1 (6 bases). The CDR3 DNA sequence: TGTGCCAGCAGCCAAGCCCACAGGGCCTCGGGGGCTTTCTTT. Translating gives CASSQAHRASGAFF.